These T cell receptor beta chains were read from a single sample in a study of cytomegalovirus exposure and HLA in healthy donors. Method: immunoSEQ multiplex PCR; TCRdb's copy keeps in-frame clones and lacks some. This table holds about 160,000 clones, under 80% found once. Material for sequencing was PBMCs. Source of these receptors: a female donor in good health and CMV-seronegative. The CDR3 runs from the conserved cysteine through the conserved F or W. A D gene is named only where the DNA matches it firmly. Clone size is given for some rows only: seen once, a few or many times, or a class if the clone is expanded.

. . TRBJ2-2 TRBV5-5 15 TGTGCCAGCAGCTTCAGGACAGAGAACACCGGGGAGCTGTTTTTT CASSFRTENTGELFF
. . TRBJ1-2 TRBV27 13 TGTGCCAGCAGTGGCCAGGGAGGCTATGGCTACACCTTC CASSGQGGYGYTF
. . TRBJ1-4 TRBV29-1 12 TGCAGCGCGGTGGGGGCAGATGAAAAACTGTTTTTT CSAVGADEKLFF
. once TRBJ1-2 TRBV5-1 15 TGCGCCAGCAGCCTTGTGCAGGGTACTAACTATGGCTACACCTTC CASSLVQGTNYGYTF
. . TRBJ2-7 TRBV5-4 15 TGTGCCAGCAGCTTGGAGCCAGGGGCATCCTACGAGCAGTACTTC CASSLEPGASYEQYF
. . TRBJ2-7 TRBV7-2 14 TGTGCCAGCAGCTCCACCGGGACTTCCTACGAGCAGTACTTC CASSSTGTSYEQYF
TRBD1 . TRBJ1-6 TRBV30 16 TGTGCCTGGAGTGGAAAGACAGGGGGTAATAATTCACCCCTCCACTTT CAWSGKTGGNNSPLHF
TRBD2 . TRBJ2-7 TRBV6-1 17 TGTGCCAGCAGTGATTCTCGATTACGCGGGAGGTTCCTCGAGCAGTACTTC CASSDSRLRGRFLEQYF
TRBD2 . TRBJ2-7 TRBV27 13 TGTGCCAGCAGTCGACTAGCGGGAGAAGAGCAGTACTTC CASSRLAGEEQYF
TRBD2 . TRBJ2-7 TRBV19 14 TGTGCCAGCGGACCGGGACTAGCATCCTACGAGCAGTACTTC CASGPGLASYEQYF
. . TRBJ2-2 TRBV15 15 TGTGCCACCCGCTTTGGTAGACGCGGGGCCGGGGAGCTGTTTTTT CATRFGRRGAGELFF
. few TRBJ2-1 TRBV15 14 TGTGCCACCAGCGGGCGCCAAACCTACAATGAGCAGTTCTTC CATSGRQTYNEQFF
. once TRBJ1-1 TRBV11-1 15 TGTGCCAGCAGCTTAAAGAGCTTGACATCCACTGAAGCTTTCTTT CASSLKSLTSTEAFF
. . TRBJ1-2 TRBV7-2 15 TGTGCCAGCAGCTTAGAGTCAGGCACCCTCTATGGCTACACCTTC CASSLESGTLYGYTF
. few TRBJ2-5 TRBV11-2 13 TGTGCCAGCAGCTTACCAGGTGAAGAGACCCAGTACTTC CASSLPGEETQYF
. few TRBJ1-1 TRBV5-5 14 TGTGCTTGCAAGCAGGGAATAGAGAACACTGAAGCTTTCTTT CACKQGIENTEAFF
. . TRBJ2-7 TRBV20-1 10 TGCAGTGCTAAGAGCGGAGAGCAGTACTTC CSAKSGEQYF
TRBD1 few TRBJ1-1 TRBV5-6 14 TGTGCCAGCAGCCGCGGACAGGCGAACACTGAAGCTTTCTTT CASSRGQANTEAFF
. . TRBJ1-1 TRBV30 14 TGTGCCTGGAGTCTAGTGGCGGGGGGTTCTGAAGCTTTCTTT CAWSLVAGGSEAFF
. . TRBJ2-1 TRBV6-1 18 TGTGCCAGCAGTGGCCTCCGACGGAGAATTAGCTCCTACAATGAGCAGTTCTTC CASSGLRRRISSYNEQFF
TRBD1 . TRBJ1-5 TRBV6-1 14 TGTGCCAGCAGTGTGGGGACAGGGGTATTGCCCCAGCATTTT CASSVGTGVLPQHF
. . TRBJ1-1 TRBV29-1 11 TGCAGCGTTGCAGTGAACACTGAAGCTTTCTTT CSVAVNTEAFF
. once TRBJ2-6 TRBV7-2 15 TGTGCCAGCAGCTTAGGGCAAACTGGGGCCAACGTCCTGACTTTC CASSLGQTGANVLTF
TRBD1 few TRBJ2-1 TRBV25-1 14 TGTGCCAGCAGTTCCTGGGACAGTAGCCATGAGCAGTTCTTC CASSSWDSSHEQFF
TRBD1 . TRBJ2-1 TRBV27 19 TGTGCCAGCAGTCCCTGGGACAGGTCCGCACTCGTTTCCTACAATGAGCAGTTCTTC CASSPWDRSALVSYNEQFF
TRBD2 few TRBJ2-3 TRBV7-3 15 TGTGCCAGCAGCTTACTAGCGGTGGAGGGAGATACGCAGTATTTT CASSLLAVEGDTQYF
. . TRBJ2-1 TRBV30 15 TGTGCCTGGAGTGTTCTTGGGGGGGCGTACAATGAGCAGTTCTTC CAWSVLGGAYNEQFF
. . TRBJ1-5 TRBV19 11 TGTGCCAGTAGTATCGCGGGGATCCAGCATTTT CASSIAGIQHF
. . TRBJ2-7 TRBV19 14 TGTGCCAGTAGTCCCCAGGGGACCTTCTACGAGCAGTACTTC CASSPQGTFYEQYF
. . TRBJ2-2 TRBV5-1 15 TGCGCCAGCAGCCAACAAATACAGGGCACCGGGGAGCTGTTTTTT CASSQQIQGTGELFF
. . TRBJ1-2 TRBV5-4 15 TGTGCCAGCAGCTTGGGCCCGGGTACCCACTATGGCTACACCTTC CASSLGPGTHYGYTF
. few TRBJ1-5 TRBV6-5 14 TGTGCCAGCAGTGAAAAAGTAGCCCGGCAGCCCCAGCATTTT CASSEKVARQPQHF